This entry features one T cell receptor beta chain sequence. This clone's antigen is unknown. No base quality information exists; no much larger clone differs at one position. At diagnosis, tumor, uninvolved tumor-adjacent lung and peripheral blood were collected and then preserved as a mix of FFPE and fresh-frozen material. For TCR repertoire profiling, the blood samples were analyzed as peripheral blood mononuclear cells. For CDR1 and CDR2, the germline V gene (reference sequence) lists SSHAT and FNYEAQ. The CDR3 contains 13 residues, cysteine and phenylalanine counted. CDR3 DNA only is kept here, 39 bases in frame from base 1. Here V drops 4 bases and J drops 7 bases, and the junction holds 5 bases not matched to any gene. These data come from a study of T cells in localized non-small cell lung cancer (dated by TCRdb to the early 2020s). Describing the broader study: The study analyzed T cell repertoires of roughly 220 early-stage NSCLC patients, comparing tumors and uninvolved tumor-adjacent lungs. The cohort comprised 200 to 300 treatment-naïve NSCLC patients with resected, localized lung tumors. The mean age of the NSCLC patients was around 65 years, with 120 to 150 men and about a hundred women.

TCR beta CDR3 regions were sequenced from DNA using the immunoSEQ Assay. As for the authors' bioinformatics: T cell density was computed as TCR beta template counts normalized to usable DNA estimated by amplifying housekeeping genes. Richness was estimated using the preseqR package, with extrapolation to 400,000 templates for PBMC samples and to 120,000 templates for tissue samples. Clonality was calculated as one minus Pielou's evenness. Differential abundance testing on productive amino-acid clonotypes, with a minimum total count of 5 and an alpha of 0.1, was used to identify tissue-enriched TCRs. The Jaccard Index and the Morisita Overlap Index were used to measure how much the repertoires overlapped between compartments. GLIPH clustered TCR beta CDR3s with public tetramer-defined viral CDR3s; viral motifs required at least three viral sequences plus V-gene enrichment. What TCRdb holds here is the immuneACCESS table cut down to in-frame rearrangements. Part of the clones is not present; checked against another copy, under half of the missing clones reflect an unresolved V gene, and the others are unexplained. The D gene and trimming were derived from the DNA, and the V and J assignments and clone size from that table. This sample is represented by roughly 39,000 clones; roughly nine tenths of them were singletons. The ten largest make up about 10% of the sample.

Overall study outcomes, separate from this receptor: Because multi-region tumor sequencing was not performed, intratumor heterogeneity could not be ruled out. Uninvolved tumor-adjacent lung showed the highest T cell clonality, higher than tumor, which suggests more focused antigenic responses in the uninvolved tumor-adjacent lung. Of the top 100 tumor clones, a median of roughly 57 were detected in paired uninvolved adjacent lung; around 27 were also among that lung's top 100. Longer overall survival was associated with higher T cell density in blood, whereas shorter survival was associated with higher clonality in adjacent lung. Because the study design was exploratory, TCR variables were selected using unadjusted p-values without false-discovery rate correction.

Here the chain combines TRBV7-7 and TRBJ2-7; TRBD2 lines up with 9 middle nucleotides. The receptor comes from a woman aged 35-70 years with stage II lung adenocarcinoma. Sample: PBMCs, taken before any cancer treatment. The CDR3 amino acid sequence is: CASSSGLAEEQYF. At the DNA level, the sequence is TGTGCCAGCAGCTCGGGACTAGCTGAAGAGCAGTACTTC.